The 3 T cell receptor beta chains listed next were all sequenced from one sample in a study of T cell responses to AZD1222 COVID-19 vaccine. Repertoires were generated with immunoSEQ multiplex PCR, while TCRdb's copy carries only in-frame clones and drops some. This table holds approximately 190,000 clones, approximately 92% found once. This specimen was peripheral blood, taken on day 0 of AZD1222 vaccination. The source of these receptors is an adult in good health.

The chain carries TRBV7-2 and TRBJ2-5; D remains unclear. This CDR3 spans 14 amino acids. Trimming shortened V by 1 base and J by 2 bases, and 8 bases separated the two germline ends. Germline V lookup: CDR1 SGHTA, CDR2 FQGNSA. The CDR3 region is CASSLVFKQETQYF. In DNA form, the CDR3 reads TGTGCCAGCAGCTTAGTGTTCAAGCAAGAGACCCAGTACTTC. Filled out from reference TRBV7-2 and TRBJ2-5, the complete variable domain reads GAGVSQSPSNKVTEKGKDVELRCDPISGHTALYWYRQSLGQGLEFLIYFQGNSAPDKSGLPSDRFSAERTGGSVSTLTIQRTQQEDSAVYLCASSLVFKQETQYFGPGTRLLVL.

This chain joins TRBV7-9 and TRBJ1-1; D possibly corresponds to TRBD1 (6 bases). The CDR3 extends over 15 amino acids. The germline V gene encodes CDR1 SEHNR and CDR2 FQNEAQ (reference sequence). Trimming left V 5 bases short and J 0 bases short, with 13 bases between. As DNA, the CDR3 is TGTGCCAGCAGCCTAGGGGGGGCCATGAACACTGAAGCTTTCTTT. It translates to CASSLGGAMNTEAFF.

With regard to this clone: The junction differs from germline at one of its ends, possibly a read error. This chain uses TRBV6-1 with TRBJ2-7; D may be TRBD1 (6 bases). The germline V gene has CDR1 MNHNS and CDR2 SASEGT. The CDR3 is 12 residues long. CDR3: CASSEREQGRNF. The CDR3 nucleotides are TGTGCCAGCAGTGAAAGGGAACAGGGAAGGAACTTC.